A selection of T cell receptor beta chains follows, all from one sample in a study of cytomegalovirus exposure and HLA in healthy donors. Repertoires were generated with immunoSEQ multiplex PCR, while TCRdb's copy carries only in-frame clones and drops some. Found here are approximately 130,000 clones, less than 80% of them singletons; the top ten hold around 2%. The specimen was PBMCs. Every receptor here comes from a female donor in good health and CMV-seropositive. The CDR3 runs from the conserved cysteine through the conserved F or W. The D gene is left open where the match is weak. Expanded clones get a size class; other rows say once, few or many, or leave the size out.

d_gene: .
v_gene: TRBV11-3
abundance: .
j_gene: TRBJ2-5
len: 13
CDR3aa: CASSTGQKETQYF
CDR3nt: TGTGCCAGCAGCACTGGACAGAAAGAGACCCAGTACTTC

d_gene: .
v_gene: TRBV14
abundance: .
j_gene: TRBJ2-7
len: 12
CDR3aa: CASSAHRVEQYF
CDR3nt: TGTGCCAGCAGCGCCCACAGGGTCGAGCAGTACTTC

d_gene: TRBD1
v_gene: TRBV4-1
abundance: .
j_gene: TRBJ1-4
len: 14
CDR3aa: CASSQANRGEKLFF
CDR3nt: TGCGCCAGCAGCCAGGCTAACAGGGGGGAAAAACTGTTTTTT

d_gene: TRBD1
v_gene: TRBV10-3
abundance: .
j_gene: TRBJ2-1
len: 13
CDR3aa: CASTGTDNNEQFF
CDR3nt: TGTGCCTCTACCGGGACAGACAACAATGAGCAGTTCTTC

d_gene: TRBD2
v_gene: TRBV10-3
abundance: few
j_gene: TRBJ2-5
len: 18
CDR3aa: CAISARLAGEKTQETQYF
CDR3nt: TGTGCCATCAGTGCCCGTCTAGCGGGAGAGAAGACCCAAGAGACCCAGTACTTC

d_gene: .
v_gene: TRBV6-4
abundance: .
j_gene: TRBJ1-1
len: 14
CDR3aa: CASSVRRGDTEAFF
CDR3nt: TGTGCCAGCAGTGTGAGGAGAGGTGACACTGAAGCTTTCTTT

d_gene: .
v_gene: TRBV7-2
abundance: .
j_gene: TRBJ1-2
len: 14
CDR3aa: CASSFFGGLYGYTF
CDR3nt: TGTGCCAGCAGCTTTTTTGGGGGCCTCTATGGCTACACCTTC

d_gene: TRBD1
v_gene: TRBV19
abundance: few
j_gene: TRBJ2-3
len: 15
CDR3aa: CASSTRGQTGDTQYF
CDR3nt: TGTGCCAGTAGCACAAGGGGACAGACGGGAGATACGCAGTATTTT

d_gene: .
v_gene: TRBV27
abundance: .
j_gene: TRBJ2-7
len: 15
CDR3aa: CASSLTGMGSYEQYF
CDR3nt: TGTGCCAGCAGCCTTACCGGGATGGGCTCCTACGAGCAGTACTTC

d_gene: .
v_gene: TRBV25-1
abundance: .
j_gene: TRBJ2-7
len: 14
CDR3aa: CASSEADVWYEQYF
CDR3nt: TGTGCCAGCAGTGAGGCCGATGTCTGGTACGAGCAGTACTTC

d_gene: .
v_gene: TRBV25-1
abundance: .
j_gene: TRBJ1-1
len: 14
CDR3aa: CASSLSGGNTEAFF
CDR3nt: TGTGCCAGCAGTCTAAGCGGGGGAAACACTGAAGCTTTCTTT

d_gene: TRBD2
v_gene: TRBV27
abundance: .
j_gene: TRBJ2-5
len: 15
CDR3aa: CASSRSGITQETQYF
CDR3nt: TGTGCCAGCAGTCGTAGCGGGATCACCCAAGAGACCCAGTACTTC

d_gene: .
v_gene: TRBV7-6
abundance: .
j_gene: TRBJ2-3
len: 13
CDR3aa: CASSLSGADTQYF
CDR3nt: TGTGCCAGCAGCTTATCAGGCGCAGATACGCAGTATTTT

d_gene: .
v_gene: TRBV7-3
abundance: .
j_gene: TRBJ2-1
len: 14
CDR3aa: CASTTQGSYNEQFF
CDR3nt: TGTGCCAGCACCACACAGGGATCGTACAATGAGCAGTTCTTC

d_gene: .
v_gene: TRBV29-1
abundance: .
j_gene: TRBJ2-5
len: 16
CDR3aa: CSVEGGGWELQETQYF
CDR3nt: TGCAGCGTTGAAGGTGGTGGGTGGGAGTTACAAGAGACCCAGTACTTC

d_gene: .
v_gene: TRBV30
abundance: .
j_gene: TRBJ1-2
len: 12
CDR3aa: CAWGRGDYGYTF
CDR3nt: TGTGCCTGGGGAAGGGGTGACTATGGCTACACCTTC

d_gene: .
v_gene: TRBV6-5
abundance: .
j_gene: TRBJ2-7
len: 15
CDR3aa: CASSYSPSSSYEQYF
CDR3nt: TGTGCCAGCAGTTACTCACCTAGCTCATCCTACGAGCAGTACTTC

d_gene: TRBD1
v_gene: TRBV13
abundance: .
j_gene: TRBJ1-6
len: 15
CDR3aa: CASSPGTGRRTPLHF
CDR3nt: TGTGCCAGCAGCCCCGGGACAGGCAGGAGGACACCCCTCCACTTT

d_gene: TRBD1
v_gene: TRBV6-5
abundance: .
j_gene: TRBJ1-6
len: 15
CDR3aa: CASSLGGQGYSPLHF
CDR3nt: TGTGCCAGCAGTTTGGGTGGACAGGGGTACTCACCCCTCCACTTT

d_gene: TRBD2
v_gene: TRBV9
abundance: once
j_gene: TRBJ2-1
len: 17
CDR3aa: CASSVDVGLAADNEQFF
CDR3nt: TGTGCCAGCAGCGTAGATGTAGGGCTAGCGGCAGACAATGAGCAGTTCTTC

d_gene: TRBD1
v_gene: TRBV4-1
abundance: .
j_gene: TRBJ2-3
len: 13
CDR3aa: CASSLAGGDTQYF
CDR3nt: TGCGCCAGCAGCCTAGCAGGGGGAGATACGCAGTATTTT

d_gene: .
v_gene: TRBV5-1
abundance: few
j_gene: TRBJ1-6
len: 16
CDR3aa: CASSPWSGGGNSPLHF
CDR3nt: TGCGCCAGCAGTCCATGGTCCGGGGGTGGTAATTCACCCCTCCACTTT